These T cell receptor beta chains were read from a single sample in a study of blood T cell repertoires in COVID-19. Clones were read by immunoSEQ multiplex PCR, and TCRdb kept only the in-frame ones, dropping some. The sample lists more than 95,000 clones; roughly 80% were seen once. Specimen: peripheral blood. The receptors were gathered from a woman at least 80 years old with active or convalescent COVID-19. Both conserved end residues are trimmed from each CDR3. Clone size, where shown, is once, few, many, or a class for clones that have expanded.

j_gene: TRBJ2-6; abundance: once; v_gene: TRBV5-6; CDR3aa: ASSRGTAEAGANVLT
j_gene: TRBJ1-4; abundance: NA; v_gene: TRBV28; CDR3aa: ASSPLGGKLF
j_gene: TRBJ2-5; abundance: NA; v_gene: TRBV19; CDR3aa: ASSMGAGGTKRETQY
j_gene: TRBJ2-7; abundance: NA; v_gene: TRBV7-9; CDR3aa: ASTAPGQGTYEQY
j_gene: TRBJ1-5; abundance: NA; v_gene: TRBV28; CDR3aa: ASKGPGRRGRPRAGNQPQH
j_gene: TRBJ2-2; abundance: NA; v_gene: TRBV5-4; CDR3aa: ASSSDRFANTGELF
j_gene: TRBJ1-2; abundance: NA; v_gene: TRBV5-1; CDR3aa: ASSLGTGVYGYT
j_gene: TRBJ1-1; abundance: NA; v_gene: TRBV7-2; CDR3aa: ASSPLGSKWSTEAF
j_gene: TRBJ1-3; abundance: few; v_gene: TRBV4-2; CDR3aa: ASSQDSEGGSGNTIY
j_gene: TRBJ2-5; abundance: few; v_gene: TRBV29-1; CDR3aa: SVAGARETQY
j_gene: TRBJ2-1; abundance: NA; v_gene: TRBV7-2; CDR3aa: ASSLAGSPQF
j_gene: TRBJ1-5; abundance: NA; v_gene: TRBV18; CDR3aa: ASSPASGRRQPQH
j_gene: TRBJ1-4; abundance: few; v_gene: TRBV3-1/TRBV3-2; CDR3aa: ASSRTGDEKLF
j_gene: TRBJ2-7; abundance: medium-sized; v_gene: TRBV15; CDR3aa: ATSRGAESGSYEQY
j_gene: TRBJ2-7; abundance: few; v_gene: TRBV4-1; CDR3aa: ASSQGPSGVSYEQY
j_gene: TRBJ2-1; abundance: NA; v_gene: TRBV4-2; CDR3aa: ASSQEEWGGSYNEQF
j_gene: TRBJ1-5; abundance: NA; v_gene: TRBV5-5; CDR3aa: ASSRTGEYNQPQH
j_gene: TRBJ1-2; abundance: NA; v_gene: TRBV28; CDR3aa: ATAARDRAVYGYT
j_gene: TRBJ2-3; abundance: NA; v_gene: TRBV18; CDR3aa: ASSPQQGTDTQY
j_gene: TRBJ1-2; abundance: NA; v_gene: TRBV19; CDR3aa: ASSTRQSYT
j_gene: TRBJ1-2; abundance: NA; v_gene: TRBV5-1; CDR3aa: ASTVGAGGGYT
j_gene: TRBJ2-7; abundance: NA; v_gene: TRBV9; CDR3aa: ASSEGQGAYYEQY
j_gene: TRBJ1-4; abundance: NA; v_gene: TRBV11-2; CDR3aa: ASSLVAYSNEKLF
j_gene: TRBJ2-7; abundance: NA; v_gene: TRBV5-4; CDR3aa: ASSTRTGRGEQY
j_gene: TRBJ1-5; abundance: NA; v_gene: TRBV15; CDR3aa: ATSRVRGSPQH
j_gene: TRBJ1-5; abundance: NA; v_gene: TRBV6-6; CDR3aa: ASRNRVGNQPQH
j_gene: TRBJ2-1; abundance: few; v_gene: TRBV5-1; CDR3aa: ASSLGLRLADNEQF
j_gene: TRBJ1-5; abundance: once; v_gene: TRBV28; CDR3aa: ASSSHMGGNQPQH
j_gene: TRBJ1-1; abundance: NA; v_gene: TRBV19; CDR3aa: ASSHDSTVTLNTEAF
j_gene: TRBJ2-1; abundance: few; v_gene: TRBV18; CDR3aa: ASSASQSSYNEQF
j_gene: TRBJ1-1; abundance: once; v_gene: TRBV11-2; CDR3aa: ASSFRGQGKNTEAF
j_gene: TRBJ2-5; abundance: NA; v_gene: TRBV30; CDR3aa: AWSDYTRRGSETQY
j_gene: TRBJ1-6; abundance: NA; v_gene: TRBV15; CDR3aa: ATSRERQGISPLH
j_gene: TRBJ1-2; abundance: NA; v_gene: TRBV11-2; CDR3aa: ASSLSQGDGYT
j_gene: TRBJ1-2; abundance: few; v_gene: TRBV5-1; CDR3aa: ASSLTGQGFQGYT
j_gene: TRBJ1-6; abundance: NA; v_gene: TRBV6-2/TRBV6-3; CDR3aa: ASSYPSSPLH
j_gene: TRBJ1-2; abundance: NA; v_gene: TRBV5-4; CDR3aa: ASSSQGAENGYT
j_gene: TRBJ1-2; abundance: NA; v_gene: TRBV3-1/TRBV3-2; CDR3aa: ASSQVLGQHYGYT
j_gene: TRBJ2-7; abundance: NA; v_gene: TRBV6-1; CDR3aa: ASSEYGGADEQY
j_gene: TRBJ2-3; abundance: NA; v_gene: TRBV30; CDR3aa: AGAWGLLSTDTQY
j_gene: TRBJ1-2; abundance: NA; v_gene: TRBV28; CDR3aa: ASSSDRGANYYGYT
j_gene: TRBJ2-2; abundance: NA; v_gene: TRBV3-1/TRBV3-2; CDR3aa: ASSDRDVGVGELF
j_gene: TRBJ2-3; abundance: many; v_gene: TRBV19; CDR3aa: ASSITEHRGGSDTQY
j_gene: TRBJ2-2; abundance: NA; v_gene: TRBV18; CDR3aa: ASSKNRDTGELF
j_gene: TRBJ2-3; abundance: NA; v_gene: TRBV29-1; CDR3aa: SVEGLGLLSTDTQY
j_gene: TRBJ2-7; abundance: NA; v_gene: TRBV4-2; CDR3aa: ASSHGQVGYEQY
j_gene: TRBJ1-1; abundance: NA; v_gene: TRBV6-5; CDR3aa: ASNPLHLYTEAF
j_gene: TRBJ1-2; abundance: NA; v_gene: TRBV28; CDR3aa: ASSLSQGEGYT
j_gene: TRBJ1-2; abundance: once; v_gene: TRBV3-1/TRBV3-2; CDR3aa: ASSQEGRGHGYT
j_gene: TRBJ1-6; abundance: NA; v_gene: TRBV3-1/TRBV3-2; CDR3aa: ASSQADRSSSPLH
j_gene: TRBJ2-1; abundance: few; v_gene: TRBV24-1; CDR3aa: ATSGPPASGSTYEQF